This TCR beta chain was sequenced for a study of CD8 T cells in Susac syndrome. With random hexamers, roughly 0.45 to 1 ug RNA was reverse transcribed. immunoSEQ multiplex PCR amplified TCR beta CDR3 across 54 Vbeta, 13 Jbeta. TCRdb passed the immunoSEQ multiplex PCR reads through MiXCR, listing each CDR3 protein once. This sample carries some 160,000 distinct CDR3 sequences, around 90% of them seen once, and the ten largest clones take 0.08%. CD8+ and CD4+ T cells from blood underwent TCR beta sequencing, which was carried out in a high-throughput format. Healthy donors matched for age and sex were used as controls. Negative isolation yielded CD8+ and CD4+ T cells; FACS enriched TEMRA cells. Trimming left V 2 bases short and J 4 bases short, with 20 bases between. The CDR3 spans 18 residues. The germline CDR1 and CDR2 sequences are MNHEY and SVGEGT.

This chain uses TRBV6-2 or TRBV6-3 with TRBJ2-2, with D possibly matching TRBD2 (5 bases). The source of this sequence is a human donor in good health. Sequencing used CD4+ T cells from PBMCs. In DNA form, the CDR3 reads TGTGCCAGCAGTTACACGACCGGGCTCAACAGCGGCACCGGGGAGCTGTTTTTT. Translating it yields CASSYTTGLNSGTGELFF.